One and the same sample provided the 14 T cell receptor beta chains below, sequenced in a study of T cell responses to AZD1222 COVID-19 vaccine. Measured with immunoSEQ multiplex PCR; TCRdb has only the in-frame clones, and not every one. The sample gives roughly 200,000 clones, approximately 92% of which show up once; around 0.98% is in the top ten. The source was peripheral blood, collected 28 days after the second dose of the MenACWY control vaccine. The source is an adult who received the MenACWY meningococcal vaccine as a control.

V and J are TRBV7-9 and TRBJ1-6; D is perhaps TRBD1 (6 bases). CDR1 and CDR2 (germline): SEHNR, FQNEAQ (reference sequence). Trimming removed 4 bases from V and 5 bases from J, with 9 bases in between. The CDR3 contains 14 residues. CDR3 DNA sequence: TGTGCCAGCAGCTATGGGGACAATAATTCACCCCTCCACTTT. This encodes CASSYGDNNSPLHF.

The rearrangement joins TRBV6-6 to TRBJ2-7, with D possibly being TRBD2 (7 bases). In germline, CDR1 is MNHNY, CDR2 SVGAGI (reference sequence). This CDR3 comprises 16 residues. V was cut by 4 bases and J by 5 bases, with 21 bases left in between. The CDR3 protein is CASSLPSGGVGNEQYF. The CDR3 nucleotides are TGTGCCAGCAGTTTGCCCTCGGGGGGCGTCGGGAACGAGCAGTACTTC.

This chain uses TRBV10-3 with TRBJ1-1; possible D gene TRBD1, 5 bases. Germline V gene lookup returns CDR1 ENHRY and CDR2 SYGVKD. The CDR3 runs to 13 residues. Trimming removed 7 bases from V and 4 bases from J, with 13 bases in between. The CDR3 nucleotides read TGTGCCATCAAAGGGACCGGTACCACTGAAGCTTTCTTT. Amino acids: CAIKGTGTTEAFF.

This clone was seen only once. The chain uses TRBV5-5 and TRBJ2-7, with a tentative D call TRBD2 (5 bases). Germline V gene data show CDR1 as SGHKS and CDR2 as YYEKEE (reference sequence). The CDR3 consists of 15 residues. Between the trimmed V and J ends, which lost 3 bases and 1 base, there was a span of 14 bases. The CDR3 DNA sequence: TGTGCCAGCAGCTATGAGGGCCATACGTCCTACGAGCAGTACTTC. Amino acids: CASSYEGHTSYEQYF.

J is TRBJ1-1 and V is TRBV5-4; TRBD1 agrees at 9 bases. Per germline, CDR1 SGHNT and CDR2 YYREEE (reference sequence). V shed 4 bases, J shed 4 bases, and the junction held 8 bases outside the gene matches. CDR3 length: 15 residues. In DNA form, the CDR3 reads TGTGCCAGCAGCCTACGGACAGGGGTGGCCACTGAAGCTTTCTTT. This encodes CASSLRTGVATEAFF.

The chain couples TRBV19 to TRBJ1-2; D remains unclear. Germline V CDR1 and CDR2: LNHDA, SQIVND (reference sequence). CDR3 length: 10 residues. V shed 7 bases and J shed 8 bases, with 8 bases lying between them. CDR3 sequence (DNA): TGTGCCAGTATGGGTTTCGGCTACACCTTC. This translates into CASMGFGYTF.

CDR3 sequence reads: CATSRDRAGVDTQYF. CDR3 DNA sequence: TGTGCCACCAGCAGAGATCGGGCAGGGGTAGATACGCAGTATTTT. The chain is built from TRBV15 and TRBJ2-3, with D tentatively TRBD1 (6 bases). With 0 bases removed from V and 5 bases from J, the gap between germline ends came to 12 bases. This CDR3 has 15 amino acids. Germline V gives CDR1 LNHNV, CDR2 YYDKDF (reference sequence).

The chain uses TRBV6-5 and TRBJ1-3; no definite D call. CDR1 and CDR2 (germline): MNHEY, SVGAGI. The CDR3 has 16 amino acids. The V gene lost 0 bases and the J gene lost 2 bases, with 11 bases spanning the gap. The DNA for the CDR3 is TGTGCCAGCAGTTACTCGCGGCAGCTCACTGGAAACACCATATATTTT. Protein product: CASSYSRQLTGNTIYF.

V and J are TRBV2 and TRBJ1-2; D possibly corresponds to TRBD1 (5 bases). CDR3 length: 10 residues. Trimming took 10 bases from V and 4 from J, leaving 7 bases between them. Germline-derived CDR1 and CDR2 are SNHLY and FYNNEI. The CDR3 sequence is CAIDSYGYTF. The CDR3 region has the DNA TGTGCCATCGACAGCTATGGCTACACCTTC. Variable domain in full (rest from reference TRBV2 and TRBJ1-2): EPEVTQTPSHQVTQMGQEVILRCVPISNHLYFYWYRQILGQKVEFLVSFYNNEISEKSEIFDDQFSVERPDGSNFTLKIRSTKLEDSAMYFCAIDSYGYTFGSGTRLTVV.

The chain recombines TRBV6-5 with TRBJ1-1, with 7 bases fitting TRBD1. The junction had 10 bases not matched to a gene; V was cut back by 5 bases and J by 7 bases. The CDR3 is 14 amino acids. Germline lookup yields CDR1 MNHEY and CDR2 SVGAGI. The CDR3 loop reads CASSPTGRRSEAFF. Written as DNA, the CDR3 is TGTGCCAGCAGTCCGACAGGGAGAAGGAGTGAAGCTTTCTTT.

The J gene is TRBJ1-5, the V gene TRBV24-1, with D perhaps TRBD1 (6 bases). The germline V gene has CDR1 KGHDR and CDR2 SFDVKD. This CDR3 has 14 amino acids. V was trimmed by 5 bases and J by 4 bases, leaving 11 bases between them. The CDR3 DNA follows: TGTGCCACCAGTGGTCACAGGGCTAATCAGCCCCAGCATTTT. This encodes CATSGHRANQPQHF.

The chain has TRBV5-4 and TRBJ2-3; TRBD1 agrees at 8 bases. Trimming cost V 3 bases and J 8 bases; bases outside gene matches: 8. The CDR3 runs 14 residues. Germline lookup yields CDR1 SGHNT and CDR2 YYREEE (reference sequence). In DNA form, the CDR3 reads TGTGCCAGCAGCTCGGGACAGGTCCCAAGTACGCAGTATTTT. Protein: CASSSGQVPSTQYF.

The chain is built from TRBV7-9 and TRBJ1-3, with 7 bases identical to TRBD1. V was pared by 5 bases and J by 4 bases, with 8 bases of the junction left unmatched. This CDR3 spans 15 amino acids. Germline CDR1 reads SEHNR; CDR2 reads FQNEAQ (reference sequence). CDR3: CASSLTGLFGNTIYF. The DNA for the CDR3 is TGTGCCAGCAGCCTGACAGGGCTTTTCGGAAACACCATATATTTT.

The CDR3 coding sequence is TGTGCCTGGAGTGGACAGGACAACTATGGCTACACCTTC. Protein product: CAWSGQDNYGYTF. The J gene is TRBJ1-2, the V gene TRBV30; tentative D call: TRBD1 (6 bases). Germline V gives CDR1 GTSNPN, CDR2 SVGIG (reference sequence). The CDR3 covers 13 residues. Trimming shortened V by 1 base and J by 2 bases, and 8 bases separated the two germline ends.